This entry concerns a single T cell receptor (beta chain). This sample is part of a study of blood T cell repertoires in COVID-19. Study background: T cells, B-cell-depleted T cells, or PBMCs provided the cDNA or gDNA that served as material.

V lost 3 bases, J lost 5 bases, and 2 bases lay in between. In germline, CDR1 is KGHSH, CDR2 LQKENI. CDR3 length: 11 residues. Enrollment of patients from Seattle took place during active infection, with longitudinal follow-up. Original handling: Estimation of nucleated cell counts was performed using reference gene primer amplification. Libraries were prepared by immunoSEQ multiplex PCR; TCRdb keeps only in-frame clonotypes and omits some of them. Clone size and V and J calls were adopted from that table, with D and trimming inferred from the DNA. The sample holds about 220,000 clones, about 81% seen once.

The clonotype was recovered from a woman in her 70s with COVID-19, enrolled during active disease. The rearrangement uses TRBV18 and TRBJ2-1, with D hard to call. The sequenced sample consisted of peripheral blood. This CDR3 is CASSPDNEQFF. CDR3 sequence (DNA): TGTGCCAGCTCACCCGACAATGAGCAGTTCTTC.